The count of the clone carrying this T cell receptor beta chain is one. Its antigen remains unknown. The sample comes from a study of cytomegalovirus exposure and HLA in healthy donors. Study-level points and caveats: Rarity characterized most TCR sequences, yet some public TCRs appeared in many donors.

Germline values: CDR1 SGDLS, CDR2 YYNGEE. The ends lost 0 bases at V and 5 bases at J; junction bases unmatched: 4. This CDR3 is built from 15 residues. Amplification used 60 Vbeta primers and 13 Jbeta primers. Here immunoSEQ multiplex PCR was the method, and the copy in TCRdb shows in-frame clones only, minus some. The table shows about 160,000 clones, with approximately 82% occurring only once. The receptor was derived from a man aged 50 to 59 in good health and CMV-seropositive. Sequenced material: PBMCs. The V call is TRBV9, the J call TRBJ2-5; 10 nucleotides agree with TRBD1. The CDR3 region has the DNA TGTGCCAGCAGCGTAGAGGGGGACAGGGGTGAGACCCAGTACTTC. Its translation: CASSVEGDRGETQYF.